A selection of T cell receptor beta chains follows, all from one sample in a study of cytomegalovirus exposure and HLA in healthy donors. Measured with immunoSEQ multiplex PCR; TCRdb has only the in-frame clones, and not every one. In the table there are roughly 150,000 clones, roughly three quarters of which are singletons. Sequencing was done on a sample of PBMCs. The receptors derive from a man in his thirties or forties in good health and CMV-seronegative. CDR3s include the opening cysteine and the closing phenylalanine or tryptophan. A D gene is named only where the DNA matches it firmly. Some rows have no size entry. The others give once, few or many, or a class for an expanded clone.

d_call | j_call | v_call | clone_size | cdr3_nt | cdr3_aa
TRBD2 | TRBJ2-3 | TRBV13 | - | TGTGCCAGCAGCAACCCACTAGCGGGAGGTCCAGATACGCAGTATTTT | CASSNPLAGGPDTQYF
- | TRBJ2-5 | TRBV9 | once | TGTGCCAGCAGCGTAGCTGGGGGGGCATGGAGGGAGACCCAGTACTTC | CASSVAGGAWRETQYF
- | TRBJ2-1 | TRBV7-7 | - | TGTGCCAGCAGCCCCCTAGCGTCGGTTAGGAATGAGCAGTTCTTC | CASSPLASVRNEQFF
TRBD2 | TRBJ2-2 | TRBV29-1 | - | TGCAGCGTTAGACTAGCGGGAGGCACCGGGGAGCTGTTTTTT | CSVRLAGGTGELFF
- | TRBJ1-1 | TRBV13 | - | TGTGCCAGCAGCCCAAGGGTGGGGCAGGACACTGAAGCTTTCTTT | CASSPRVGQDTEAFF
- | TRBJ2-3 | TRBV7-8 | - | TGTGCCAGCAGACGACTAGTGGAGGCGGCAGATACGCAGTATTTT | CASRRLVEAADTQYF
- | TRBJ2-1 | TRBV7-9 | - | TGTGCCAGCACCTTTAGTAATTACAATGAGCAGTTCTTC | CASTFSNYNEQFF
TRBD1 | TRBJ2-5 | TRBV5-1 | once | TGCGCCAGCAGCTTGGTACAGGGGACGTACCAAGAGACCCAGTACTTC | CASSLVQGTYQETQYF
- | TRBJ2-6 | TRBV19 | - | TGTGCCAGTAGTAGGAAACAGGGCTCTGGGGCCAACGTCCTGACTTTC | CASSRKQGSGANVLTF
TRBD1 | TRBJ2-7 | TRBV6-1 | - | TGTGCCAGCAGTGAATTTGGGACAGGGGGATACGAGCAGTACTTC | CASSEFGTGGYEQYF
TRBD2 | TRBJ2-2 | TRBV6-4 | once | TGTGCCAGCAGTGACTTAGCGGGGAACACCGGGGAGCTGTTTTTT | CASSDLAGNTGELFF
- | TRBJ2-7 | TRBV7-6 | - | TGTGCCAGCAGCTTAACCGAAGGACAGCCTGGGGAGCAGTACTTC | CASSLTEGQPGEQYF
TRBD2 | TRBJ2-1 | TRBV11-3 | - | TGTGCCAGCAGCTTAGGGACTAGCAATGAGCAGTTCTTC | CASSLGTSNEQFF
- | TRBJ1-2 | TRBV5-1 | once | TGCGCCAGCAGCTTGGATGGACAGAGCTATGGCTACACCTTC | CASSLDGQSYGYTF
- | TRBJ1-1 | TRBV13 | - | TGTGCCAGCAGCCCCCCGGTAAACACTGAAGCTTTCTTT | CASSPPVNTEAFF
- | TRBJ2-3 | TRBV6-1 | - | TGTGCCAGCAGTGAAAACAGGAAGGACACAGATACGCAGTATTTT | CASSENRKDTDTQYF
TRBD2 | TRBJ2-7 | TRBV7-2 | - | TGTGCCAGCAGCTTAGACGGCCGTAGCGGGAGGTTCTCCTACGAGCAGTACTTC | CASSLDGRSGRFSYEQYF
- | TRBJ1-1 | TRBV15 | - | TGTGCCACCAGCAGAGATCAGCAGGGTGGCACTGAAGCTTTCTTT | CATSRDQQGGTEAFF
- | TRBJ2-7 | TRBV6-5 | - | TGTGCCAGCAGTCGACAGGCATCCTACGAGCAGTACTTC | CASSRQASYEQYF
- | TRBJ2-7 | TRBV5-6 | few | TGTGCCAGCAGCTCGGGCCCGGGACAAACCTACGAGCAGTACTTC | CASSSGPGQTYEQYF
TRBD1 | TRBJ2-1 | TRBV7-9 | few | TGTGCCAGCAGTACGTATGGGACAGGGGATTACAATGAGCAGTTCTTC | CASSTYGTGDYNEQFF
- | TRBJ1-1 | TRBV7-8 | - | TGTGCCAGCAGCTCACAACCGGACAGCTCAAAAGGCACTGAAGCTTTCTTT | CASSSQPDSSKGTEAFF
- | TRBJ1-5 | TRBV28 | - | TGTGCCAGCAGTTTAGGACAGAAAAATCAGCCCCAGCATTTT | CASSLGQKNQPQHF
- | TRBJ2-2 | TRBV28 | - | TGTGCCAGCAGTTTATATGGGCCCGGTAGGGAGCTGTTTTTT | CASSLYGPGRELFF
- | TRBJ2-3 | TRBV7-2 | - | TGTGCCAGCAGCTCTTCCGAGGCTAGCACAGATACGCAGTATTTT | CASSSSEASTDTQYF
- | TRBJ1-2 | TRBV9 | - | TGTGCCAGCAGCGGGCAGGGTGCGGTAGGTGGCTACACCTTC | CASSGQGAVGGYTF
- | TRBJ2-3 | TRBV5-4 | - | TGTGCCAGCAGCTTCTTCGGACACATCACAGATACGCAGTATTTT | CASSFFGHITDTQYF
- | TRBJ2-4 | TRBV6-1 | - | TGTGCCAGCGTAATTTACAGGGCAAACATTCAGTACTTC | CASVIYRANIQYF
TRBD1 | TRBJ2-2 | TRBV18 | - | TGTGCCAGCTCACCCGGGACAGGGGCCACCGGGGAGCTGTTTTTT | CASSPGTGATGELFF
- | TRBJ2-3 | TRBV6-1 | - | TGTGCCAGCAGTGAAGCGGGTAGGGGGGAGGGCCGAACAGATACGCAGTATTTT | CASSEAGRGEGRTDTQYF
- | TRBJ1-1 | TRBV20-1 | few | TGCAGTGCTAGCGACACTGAAGCTTTCTTT | CSASDTEAFF
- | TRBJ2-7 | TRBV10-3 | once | TGTGCCATCAGTGAAGGACTGCCACCCTACGAGCAGTACTTC | CAISEGLPPYEQYF
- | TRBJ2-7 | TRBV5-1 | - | TGCGCCAGCGCCCCCCAGGGGACTATGGACTACGAGCAGTACTTC | CASAPQGTMDYEQYF
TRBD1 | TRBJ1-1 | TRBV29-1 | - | TGCAGCGTTCTCCCGGGACAGGGAAATGAAGCTTTCTTT | CSVLPGQGNEAFF
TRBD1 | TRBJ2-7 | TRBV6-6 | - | TGTGCCAGCAGACAGGGGTCTTACGAGCAGTACTTC | CASRQGSYEQYF
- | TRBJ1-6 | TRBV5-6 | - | TGTGCCAGCAGCTTTGGCCAGGGGAATTCACCCCTCCACTTT | CASSFGQGNSPLHF
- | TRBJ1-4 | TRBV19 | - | TGTGCCAGTAGGGACACGCCGTCGGCTAATGAAAAACTGTTTTTT | CASRDTPSANEKLFF
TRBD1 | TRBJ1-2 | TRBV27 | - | TGTGCCAGCAGTTTTATCCAGGGGGCCCTTTCTAACTATGGCTACACCTTC | CASSFIQGALSNYGYTF
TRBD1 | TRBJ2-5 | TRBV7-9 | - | TGTGCCAGCAGGTCCGACAGGGGGCAAGAGACCCAGTACTTC | CASRSDRGQETQYF
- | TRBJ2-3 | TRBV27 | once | TGTGCCAGCAGTTTGAGGCAAAGCACAGATACGCAGTATTTT | CASSLRQSTDTQYF
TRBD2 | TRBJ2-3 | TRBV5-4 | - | TGTGCCAGCAGCAAGGGACTACCTGGAATGGATACGCAGTATTTT | CASSKGLPGMDTQYF
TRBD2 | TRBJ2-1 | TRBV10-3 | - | TGTGCCATCAGGCCTAGCGGGAGCTCCTACAATGAGCAGTTCTTC | CAIRPSGSSYNEQFF
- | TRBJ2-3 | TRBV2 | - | TGTGCCAGCAGTGAGGCCACCACCATTACGCAGTATTTT | CASSEATTITQYF
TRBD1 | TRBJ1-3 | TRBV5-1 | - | TGCGCCAGCAGCTCGAAAGGGGGCTGGGTAAACACCATATATTTT | CASSSKGGWVNTIYF
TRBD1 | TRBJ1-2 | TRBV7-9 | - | TGTGCCAGCAGACCCTTCGGGACAGGGTATGGCTACACCTTC | CASRPFGTGYGYTF
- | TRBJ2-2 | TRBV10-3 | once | TGTGCCTTGTCGGAGGACCGAAGTGCGAACACCGGGGAGCTGTTTTTT | CALSEDRSANTGELFF
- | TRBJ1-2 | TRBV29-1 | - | TGCAGCGTTGAAGGGTTGTCAGGGAGGGGGAACTATGGCTACACCTTC | CSVEGLSGRGNYGYTF